Below are 15 T cell receptor beta chains sequenced from a single sample in a study of blood T cell repertoires in COVID-19. Some clones are missing from TCRdb's copy, which holds only in-frame ones; the method was immunoSEQ multiplex PCR. Of some 170,000 clones listed, more than 60% are singletons. The sequencing input was peripheral blood. These receptors all come from a man aged 60 to 69 with acute or convalescent COVID-19.

The chain couples TRBV27 to TRBJ2-6, with no clear D. Looked up from germline, CDR1 is MNHEY and CDR2 is SMNVEV (reference sequence). The CDR3 extends over 15 amino acids. Trimming pared 6 bases from V and 0 bases from J, leaving 9 bases between. DNA for the CDR3: TGTGCCAGCAGCCTATATACCTCTGGGGCCAACGTCCTGACTTTC. Amino acids: CASSLYTSGANVLTF.

This clone was picked up a small number of times. The rearrangement joins TRBV12-3 or TRBV12-4 to TRBJ1-2; possible D gene TRBD1, 6 bases. This CDR3 is built from 13 residues. Trimming took off 4 bases at V and 6 bases at J, with 12 bases between the two ends. The CDR3 protein is CASSYRDNDGYTF. In DNA form, the CDR3 reads TGTGCCAGCAGTTACCGGGACAACGATGGCTACACCTTC.

The J gene is TRBJ2-7, the V gene TRBV28; D is undetermined. The germline V and J ends were trimmed by 5 bases and 3 bases, with 14 bases remaining between them. There are 14 residues in the CDR3. Germline CDR1 MDHEN, CDR2 SYDVKM. CDR3: CASSPPGPGYEQYF. CDR3 sequence (DNA): TGTGCCAGCAGTCCCCCCGGTCCGGGCTACGAGCAGTACTTC.

The chain's CDR3 is CASSSNPSGEAFF. The CDR3 DNA reads TGTGCCAGCAGCTCTAACCCATCAGGGGAAGCTTTCTTT. The chain employs TRBV11-3 and TRBJ1-1; tentative D call: TRBD1 (5 bases). Germline V gene lookup returns CDR1 SGHNT and CDR2 YENEEA. Trimming left V 4 bases short and J 8 bases short, with 14 bases between. This CDR3 has 13 amino acids.

This chain uses TRBV28 with TRBJ2-1, with 13 nucleotides matching TRBD2. CDR3 size: 15 residues. The J segment lost 7 bases and the V segment lost 6 bases, leaving 6 bases of the junction unmatched. Germline V lookup: CDR1 MDHEN, CDR2 SYDVKM. In nucleotides, the CDR3 is TGTGCCAGCAGCCTACTAGCGGGGGGGCCGAATGAGCAGTTCTTC. It translates to CASSLLAGGPNEQFF.

The genes are TRBV6-2 or TRBV6-3 and TRBJ2-7, with TRBD2 matching 8 bases. With V trimmed by 2 bases and J by 5 bases, 5 bases remained unmatched. Germline V gene lookup returns CDR1 MNHEY and CDR2 SVGEGT. This CDR3 is 14 amino acids long. CDR3: CASSYIAGLDEQYF. As DNA, the CDR3 is TGTGCCAGCAGTTACATAGCGGGGCTTGACGAGCAGTACTTC.

In regard to this clone: An end of the junction does not agree with germline; a read error may underlie this. The CDR3 DNA sequence: TGTGCCGGTAGAGATTCCGGAGGGACAGAGTCCTTC. Translated, it gives CAGRDSGGTESF. This chain joins TRBV5-4 and TRBJ2-7, with D maybe TRBD1 (7 bases). The CDR3 runs to 12 residues. In germline, CDR1 is SGHNT, CDR2 YYREEE (reference sequence).

This sequence joins TRBV10-1 and TRBJ1-1; maybe TRBD1 (6 bases). This CDR3 is built from 13 residues. V lost 3 bases and J 10 bases, leaving 15 bases between the germline ends. CDR1 is WNHNN, CDR2 SYGVQD, per germline (reference sequence). The CDR3 loop reads CASSDGRGQGAFF. CDR3 sequence (DNA): TGCGCCAGCAGTGATGGCAGGGGTCAAGGAGCTTTCTTT.

The rearrangement joins TRBV2 to TRBJ1-5; 7 nucleotides match TRBD1. From germline, CDR1 is SNHLY and CDR2 FYNNEI. The junction had 5 bases not matched to a gene; V was cut back by 5 bases and J by 1 base. This CDR3 is built from 15 residues. CDR3: CASSRDSVSNQPQHF. The CDR3 DNA is TGTGCCAGCAGTAGGGACAGTGTAAGCAATCAGCCCCAGCATTTT.

The gene calls are TRBV5-4 and TRBJ2-7; the match to TRBD1 covers 11 bases. The CDR3 is 14 residues long. V lost 4 bases and J lost 6; bases outside the gene matches: 6. CDR1 is SGHNT, CDR2 YYREEE, per germline (reference sequence). The chain's CDR3 is CASSTGQGAPEQYF. Here the CDR3 DNA reads TGTGCCAGCAGCACCGGACAGGGGGCGCCCGAGCAGTACTTC.

This chain uses TRBV10-3 with TRBJ2-7; perhaps TRBD2 as D (5 bases). This CDR3 contains 16 residues. The germline CDR1 and CDR2 sequences are ENHRY and SYGVKD. V lost 0 bases and J 1 base, leaving 13 bases between the germline ends. The CDR3 DNA reads TGTGCCATCAGTGAGTCGATGGGAGCGGTTTCCTACGAGCAGTACTTC. Translating gives CAISESMGAVSYEQYF.

The V and J genes are TRBV6-5 and TRBJ1-4; 8 nucleotides align to TRBD1. Germline CDR1 reads MNHEY; CDR2 reads SVGAGI. The CDR3 consists of 16 residues. V was clipped by 2 bases and J by 7 bases; unmatched bases: 9. CDR3 protein: CASSYQYRGSREKLFF. For the CDR3, the DNA is TGTGCCAGCAGTTACCAATACAGGGGGAGTCGTGAAAAACTGTTTTTT.

The chain joins TRBV2 to TRBJ1-3; TRBD1 matches 10 bases. Trimming cost V 7 bases and J 5 bases; bases outside gene matches: 8. The CDR3 sequence is 15 residues long. The V gene's germline CDR1 is SNHLY and CDR2 FYNNEI. The CDR3 spells CASTPGQGIRNTIYF. CDR3 DNA sequence: TGTGCCAGCACCCCGGGACAGGGGATTAGAAACACCATATATTTT.

For the CDR3, the DNA is TGTGCCAGCAGCTTAATAATCACAGATACGCAGTATTTT. Translated: CASSLIITDTQYF. J is TRBJ2-3 and V is TRBV7-2; D is ambiguous. Deletions cut 2 bases from V and 2 bases from J, with 5 bases between. In germline, CDR1 is SGHTA, CDR2 FQGNSA. This CDR3 spans 13 amino acids. The entire variable domain, with the rest obtained from reference TRBV7-2 and TRBJ2-3, is as follows: GAGVSQSPSNKVTEKGKDVELRCDPISGHTALYWYRQSLGQGLEFLIYFQGNSAPDKSGLPSDRFSAERTGGSVSTLTIQRTQQEDSAVYLCASSLIITDTQYFGPGTRLTVL.

This clone was recorded a few times. The V gene is TRBV30, the J gene TRBJ1-1; D not certain. This CDR3 contains 15 residues. Trimming left V 0 bases short and J 2 bases short, with 13 bases between. CDR1 is GTSNPN, CDR2 SVGIG, per germline (reference sequence). CDR3 nucleotide sequence: TGTGCCTGGAGTGTAAGGTTACGGGGTAACACTGAAGCTTTCTTT. The encoded protein is CAWSVRLRGNTEAFF.